Presented here are 24 T cell receptor beta chains from one specimen sequenced in a study of T cells in Graves' hyperthyroidism and ophthalmopathy. Amplified regions were TCR beta CDR3 sequences from RNA transcripts. First-round RT-PCR with HTBI primers amplified the TCR CDR3 region. Via MiXCR, TCRdb re-called the multiplex PCR reads, giving one row per CDR3 protein. The sample comprises 550,000 to 600,000 distinct CDR3 sequences, under 60% of which are singletons, and under 20% rests with the top ten. The sequencing input was peripheral blood or thyroid tissue (not recorded which). These TCRs come from an adult woman with Graves' disease, either hyperthyroidism or ophthalmopathy (not recorded which).

The chain couples TRBV11-1 to TRBJ2-6; D tentatively fits TRBD1 or TRBD2 (5 bases each). Germline V CDR1 and CDR2: SGHAT, FQDESV (reference sequence). With 2 bases removed from V and 0 bases from J, the gap between germline ends came to 17 bases. The CDR3 runs to 19 residues. CDR3 coding DNA: TGTGCCAGCAGCTTACGCTCGGGACGTTCAGCCTCTGGGGCCAACGTCCTGACTTTC. Translating gives CASSLRSGRSASGANVLTF.

At least ten counts were recorded for this clonotype. The chain combines TRBV7-9 with TRBJ1-5; 10 bases fit TRBD1. The V segment lost 5 bases and the J segment 7 bases; nucleotides outside the gene matches: 11. Germline V gene sequence: CDR1 SEHNR, CDR2 FQNEAQ (reference sequence). The CDR3 loop spans 16 amino acids. The CDR3 is CASSHSTGGWRQPQHF. CDR3 in DNA: TGTGCCAGCAGCCATTCGACAGGGGGCTGGAGACAGCCCCAGCATTTT.

Many counts were recorded for this clonotype. The chain carries TRBV10-3 and TRBJ1-2; TRBD1 might be the D (5 bases). Trimming removed 3 bases at V and 0 bases at J, with 14 bases between. CDR3 length: 16 residues. Looked up from germline, CDR1 is ENHRY and CDR2 is SYGVKD. Here the CDR3 DNA reads TGTGCCATCAGTGACAGGACCCGGGGGGCTAACTATGGCTACACCTTC. Translating it yields CAISDRTRGANYGYTF.

Concerning this clonotype itself: At one end, the junction sequence differs from germline, possibly due to a read error. V usage is TRBV15 and J usage is TRBJ1-2; 7 positions match TRBD1. Germline loops: CDR1 LNHNV, CDR2 YYDKDF (reference sequence). There are 16 residues in the CDR3. Here the CDR3 DNA reads TGTGCCGCCAGCAGCCGTACGACAGGGAACCGTTCTGGCTACACCTTC. Protein sequence: CAASSRTTGNRSGYTF.

Many counts were recorded for this clonotype. The gene calls are TRBV12-3 or TRBV12-4 and TRBJ2-2; D is undetermined. The CDR3 has 15 amino acids. V was shortened by 10 bases and J by 1 base, with 16 bases between the two germline ends. The CDR3 sequence is CATRAYDKNTGELFF. CDR3 in DNA: TGTGCCACCCGAGCATATGACAAGAACACCGGGGAGCTGTTTTTT.

The chain links TRBV7-6 to TRBJ2-7; D might be TRBD2 (6 bases). The length of the CDR3 is 13 residues. The ends were cut back, 3 bases at V and 7 bases at J, with 13 bases in the middle. Germline V gene sequence: CDR1 SGHVS, CDR2 FNYEAQ. The CDR3 DNA is TGTGCCAGCAGCTTCCGCGCGGGGTTGGAGCAGTACTTC. This encodes CASSFRAGLEQYF.

The chain combines TRBV2 with TRBJ2-5; D remains ambiguous. V was trimmed by 2 bases and J by 1 base, leaving 14 bases between them. Germline V gives CDR1 SNHLY, CDR2 FYNNEI. CDR3 length: 16 residues. CDR3 sequence (DNA): TGTGCCAGCAGTGAAAACCAGAGACCTCTCCAAGAGACCCAGTACTTC. Amino acids: CASSENQRPLQETQYF.

The chain employs TRBV12-3 or TRBV12-4 and TRBJ1-2; weak D call: TRBD1 (6 bases). The germline V and J ends were trimmed by 2 bases and 2 bases, with 12 bases remaining between them. There are 15 residues in the CDR3. CDR3: CASSLRQGRNYGYTF. CDR3 coding DNA: TGTGCCAGCAGTTTAAGGCAGGGGCGCAACTATGGCTACACCTTC.

The table lists this clonotype with many counts. The rearrangement uses TRBV12-3 or TRBV12-4 and TRBJ1-3, with 9 bases that match TRBD1. The CDR3 covers 14 residues. Trimming at V came to 7 bases and at J to 4 bases, leaving 5 bases not matched to a gene. CDR3 in DNA: TGTGCCAGCAACAAACAGGGGGCCGGAAACACCATATATTTT. It is translated as CASNKQGAGNTIYF.

The chain employs TRBV7-3 and TRBJ1-1; D is ambiguous. The CDR3 length is 15 residues. With 1 base removed from V and 3 bases from J, the gap between germline ends came to 12 bases. Germline assignment: CDR1 SGHTA and CDR2 FQGTGA. CDR3 protein: CASSLMDARDTEAFF. The CDR3 DNA sequence: TGTGCCAGCAGCTTAATGGATGCCCGGGACACTGAAGCTTTCTTT.

This clonotype was observed many times. The chain combines TRBV5-5 with TRBJ2-7; no firm D call. The CDR3 loop spans 15 amino acids. Trimming took off 0 bases at V and 3 bases at J, with 13 bases between the two ends. Germline V gene data show CDR1 as SGHKS and CDR2 as YYEKEE (reference sequence). The CDR3: CASSLVSGLSYEQYF. CDR3 nucleotide sequence: TGTGCCAGCAGCTTGGTATCGGGTTTGAGCTACGAGCAGTACTTC.

This clonotype was picked up many times. This chain uses TRBV12-3 or TRBV12-4 with TRBJ2-5, with 9 bases aligning to TRBD1. The CDR3 covers 16 residues. Losses at the gene ends were 7 bases for V and 2 bases for J; bases not matched to a gene: 11. The CDR3 nucleotides read TGTGCCAGCACCCAACGTGGGACAGGGATTCAAGAGACCCAGTACTTC. Translating gives CASTQRGTGIQETQYF.

The chain carries TRBV2 and TRBJ1-1, with TRBD1 as a possible D gene (5 bases). The CDR3 loop spans 13 amino acids. Trimming shortened V by 6 bases and J by 3 bases, and 11 bases separated the two germline ends. Per the germline V gene, CDR1 is SNHLY and CDR2 is FYNNEI. This chain's CDR3 is CASRGEVHTEAFF. The CDR3 region has the DNA TGTGCCAGCAGAGGGGAGGTGCACACTGAAGCTTTCTTT.

The chain uses TRBV7-2 and TRBJ2-7, with a tentative D call TRBD2 (6 bases). V dropped 1 base and J dropped 1 base, with 11 bases sitting between them. This CDR3 spans 15 amino acids. From germline, CDR1 is SGHTA and CDR2 FQGNSA. This CDR3 reads CASSLGGIWSYEQYF. The CDR3 DNA reads as TGTGCCAGCAGCTTAGGCGGGATCTGGTCCTACGAGCAGTACTTC.

This chain links TRBV2 with TRBJ2-7, with a tentative D call TRBD2 (6 bases). Trimming took off 4 bases at V and 6 bases at J, with 13 bases between the two ends. Looked up from germline, CDR1 is SNHLY and CDR2 is FYNNEI. The CDR3 has 13 amino acids. The CDR3 DNA reads as TGTGCCAGCAGTGTCGGGAGCTTCGGCGAGCAGTACTTC. This translates into CASSVGSFGEQYF. Full variable domain (missing parts from reference TRBV2 and TRBJ2-7): EPEVTQTPSHQVTQMGQEVILRCVPISNHLYFYWYRQILGQKVEFLVSFYNNEISEKSEIFDDQFSVERPDGSNFTLKIRSTKLEDSAMYFCASSVGSFGEQYFGPGTRLTVT.

In this sample, this clonotype turned up a few times. The chain combines TRBV19 with TRBJ2-6; D may be TRBD1 (6 bases). The CDR3 spans 15 residues. Germline V gene lookup returns CDR1 LNHDA and CDR2 SQIVND (reference sequence). Trimming removed 4 bases from V and 2 bases from J, with 9 bases in between. The CDR3 protein is CASSRGRPGANVLTF. Written as DNA, the CDR3 is TGTGCCAGTAGTAGGGGGCGCCCTGGGGCCAACGTCCTGACTTTC.

In this sample, this clonotype turned up many times. The chain joins TRBV5-6 to TRBJ2-5; 8 bases agree with TRBD2. The ends lost 2 bases at V and 1 base at J; junction bases unmatched: 1. CDR1 SGHDT and CDR2 YYEEEE come from the germline V gene. The CDR3 loop spans 14 amino acids. CDR3 nucleotides: TGTGCCAGCAGCTTCGGGGGGGGCCAAGAGACCCAGTACTTC. Translating it yields CASSFGGGQETQYF.

V and J are TRBV2 and TRBJ2-7; 7 nucleotides match TRBD1. V was clipped by 6 bases and J by 0 bases; unmatched bases: 8. Per germline, CDR1 SNHLY and CDR2 FYNNEI. The CDR3 is 15 amino acids. The chain's CDR3 is CASSPDRIYSYEQYF. As DNA, the CDR3 is TGTGCCAGCAGCCCGGACAGGATCTACTCCTACGAGCAGTACTTC. The whole variable domain, filled in from reference TRBV2 and TRBJ2-7, reads EPEVTQTPSHQVTQMGQEVILRCVPISNHLYFYWYRQILGQKVEFLVSFYNNEISEKSEIFDDQFSVERPDGSNFTLKIRSTKLEDSAMYFCASSPDRIYSYEQYFGPGTRLTVT.

This clonotype was found once. This chain connects TRBV20-1 to TRBJ1-5; D possibly corresponds to TRBD1 (5 bases). From germline, CDR1 is DFQATT and CDR2 SNEGSKA (reference sequence). V was pared by 2 bases and J by 0 bases, with 8 bases between. The CDR3 extends over 14 amino acids. CDR3 DNA: TGCAGTGCTAGATGGACAAATAGCAATCAGCCCCAGCATTTT. This sequence encodes CSARWTNSNQPQHF.

This clonotype has a count of ten or more. The genes are TRBV4-1 and TRBJ1-2; D not resolved. The ends were cut back, 0 bases at V and 6 bases at J, with 8 bases in the middle. Germline-derived CDR1 and CDR2 are MGHRA and YSYEKL. The CDR3 runs to 13 residues. The CDR3 DNA sequence: TGCGCCAGCAGCCAAGATCGTGCGGATGGCTACACCTTC. Translating it yields CASSQDRADGYTF.

Turning to this clonotype: Without the conserved terminal phenylalanine or tryptophan, this CDR3 likely stems from a read error. This chain links TRBV5-1 with TRBJ2-7, with D perhaps matching TRBD2 (6 bases). V was pared by 0 bases and J by 3 bases, with 10 bases between. Looked up from germline, CDR1 is SGHRS and CDR2 is YFSETQ. The CDR3 consists of 14 residues. The CDR3 DNA reads TGCGCCAGCAGCTTGGGGGGACTGAGCTACGAGCAGTACCTC. This encodes CASSLGGLSYEQYL.

The J gene is TRBJ1-1, the V gene TRBV10-3, with TRBD1 matching 7 bases. The V and J ends lost 7 bases and 3 bases, in that order; junction bases with no gene match: 11. This CDR3 is built from 15 residues. Per the germline V gene, CDR1 is ENHRY and CDR2 is SYGVKD. CDR3 nucleotides: TGTGCCATCATGGCTTCTGGGCAGGGGGACACTGAAGCTTTCTTT. It translates to CAIMASGQGDTEAFF.

The rearrangement links TRBV5-6 to TRBJ1-6; tentatively, D is TRBD1 (6 bases). This CDR3 region has 14 residues. Trimming shortened V by 0 bases and J by 10 bases, and 11 bases separated the two germline ends. Germline V gives CDR1 SGHDT, CDR2 YYEEEE. CDR3 amino acids: CASSLGGGASPLHF. As DNA, the CDR3 is TGTGCCAGCAGCTTGGGTGGGGGGGCATCACCCCTCCACTTT.

Worth noting for this clonotype: Compared with germline, one end of the junction differs, possibly owing to a read error. The chain has TRBV12-3 or TRBV12-4 and TRBJ2-7, with D tentatively TRBD1 (5 bases). The CDR3 covers 14 residues. CDR3 in DNA: TGTGCCAGCAGCCGCGACAGAAGCTCCTGCGAGCAGTACTTC. Protein sequence: CASSRDRSSCEQYF.